This is a list of T cell receptor beta chains from one sample in a study of shared clonotypes between healthy human individuals. The assay was immunoSEQ multiplex PCR, and TCRdb's table has in-frame clones only and misses some. The sample consists of roughly 2,300,000 clones, 85% to 95% of them appearing once. Sequenced material: naive CD4+ T cells from PBMCs. These receptors all come from a man aged 18 to 30 in good health. Some clones in this sample may be carry-over from other donors' samples. CDR3s include the opening cysteine and the closing phenylalanine or tryptophan. D genes are given only for firm matches. Only part of the rows carry a size: once, few, many, or a class if the clone is expanded.

v_call	cdr3_length	clone_size	j_call	d_call	cdr3_aa	cdr3_nt
TRBV5-4	13	-	TRBJ2-7	-	CASSLEGPDEQYF	TGTGCCAGCAGCTTGGAGGGTCCGGACGAGCAGTACTTC
TRBV28	15	-	TRBJ2-7	TRBD1	CASSLPGQGPYEQYF	TGTGCCAGCAGTCTCCCGGGACAGGGGCCCTACGAGCAGTACTTC
TRBV18	14	-	TRBJ2-7	-	CASSPPNGSYEQYF	TGTGCCAGCTCACCACCTAACGGTTCCTACGAGCAGTACTTC
TRBV5-1	15	-	TRBJ2-3	TRBD1	CASSYRTGTTDTQYF	TGCGCCAGCAGCTATAGGACAGGGACCACAGATACGCAGTATTTT
TRBV7-9	16	-	TRBJ2-3	-	CASSPPASRGTDTQYF	TGTGCCAGCAGCCCCCCGGCGAGCCGCGGCACAGATACGCAGTATTTT
TRBV6-5	13	once	TRBJ1-4	-	CASSYSGVAQLFF	TGTGCCAGCAGTTACTCGGGCGTAGCTCAACTGTTTTTT
TRBV15	14	-	TRBJ1-4	-	CATSRDEAGEKLFF	TGTGCCACCAGCAGAGATGAAGCCGGTGAAAAACTGTTTTTT
TRBV5-1	16	-	TRBJ2-7	-	CASSLEVGQVTYEQYF	TGCGCCAGCAGCTTGGAGGTGGGGCAGGTAACCTACGAGCAGTACTTC
TRBV7-3	17	-	TRBJ1-3	-	CASSLGSGSRSGNTIYF	TGTGCCAGCAGCTTGGGGAGTGGGAGTCGATCTGGAAACACCATATATTTT
TRBV5-1	14	-	TRBJ2-7	-	CASSLGGYSHEQYF	TGCGCCAGCAGCTTGGGCGGGTACAGCCACGAGCAGTACTTC
TRBV7-8	14	-	TRBJ2-5	TRBD1	CASSFRTGQETQYF	TGTGCCAGCAGCTTTCGGACAGGCCAAGAGACCCAGTACTTC
TRBV4-3	18	-	TRBJ2-2	-	CASSQRTWISPGTGELFF	TGCGCCAGCAGCCAAAGGACATGGATTTCACCGGGGACCGGGGAGCTGTTTTTT
TRBV7-9	15	-	TRBJ2-7	-	CASSLAVLGPYEQYF	TGTGCCAGCAGCTTAGCAGTGCTAGGCCCCTACGAGCAGTACTTC
TRBV7-2	14	-	TRBJ1-1	-	CASSPLPWATEAFF	TGTGCCAGCAGCCCTCTCCCCTGGGCCACTGAAGCTTTCTTT
TRBV18	14	-	TRBJ2-3	-	CASSPALVADTQYF	TGTGCCAGCTCACCAGCGCTAGTCGCAGATACGCAGTATTTT
TRBV7-3	15	-	TRBJ2-1	TRBD2	CASSLAGGGVDEQFF	TGTGCCAGCAGCTTAGCGGGAGGCGGCGTCGATGAGCAGTTCTTC
TRBV29-1	17	-	TRBJ2-3	TRBD2	CSVDGVYSGRSTDTQYF	TGCAGCGTTGATGGGGTTTATAGCGGGAGGAGCACAGATACGCAGTATTTT
TRBV6-5	14	-	TRBJ1-1	-	CASSPLAGGRTAFF	TGTGCCAGCAGTCCCCTTGCGGGGGGAAGGACAGCTTTCTTT
TRBV18	18	-	TRBJ2-4	TRBD1	CASSPPATRTQGKPPVDF	TGTGCCAGCTCACCACCCGCGACCCGTACACAGGGGAAGCCGCCAGTAGACTTC
TRBV5-8	16	-	TRBJ1-1	-	CASSLFLPGGNTEAFF	TGTGCCAGCAGCTTGTTTTTGCCGGGCGGGAACACTGAAGCTTTCTTT
TRBV6-5	16	-	TRBJ2-1	-	CASSSHRTSSYNEQFF	TGTGCCAGCAGTTCCCACCGGACGAGCTCCTACAATGAGCAGTTCTTC
TRBV28	15	-	TRBJ1-2	-	CASITGTLANYGYTF	TGTGCCAGCATCACCGGGACGTTAGCTAACTATGGCTACACCTTC
TRBV5-5	14	-	TRBJ1-5	-	CASSRSLANQPQHF	TGTGCCAGCAGCCGGTCCCTAGCCAATCAGCCCCAGCATTTT
TRBV5-1	14	-	TRBJ2-5	TRBD1	CASSFTGQQETQYF	TGCGCCAGCAGCTTTACGGGACAGCAAGAGACCCAGTACTTC
TRBV2	14	-	TRBJ1-1	TRBD1	CASSRDRGDTEAFF	TGTGCCAGCAGCCGGGACAGGGGAGACACTGAAGCTTTCTTT
TRBV18	12	-	TRBJ1-2	-	CASSPGLYGYTF	TGTGCCAGCTCACCCGGGCTCTATGGCTACACCTTC
TRBV10-3	14	-	TRBJ1-2	-	CAISDRGADYGYTF	TGTGCCATCAGTGATAGGGGCGCAGACTATGGCTACACCTTC